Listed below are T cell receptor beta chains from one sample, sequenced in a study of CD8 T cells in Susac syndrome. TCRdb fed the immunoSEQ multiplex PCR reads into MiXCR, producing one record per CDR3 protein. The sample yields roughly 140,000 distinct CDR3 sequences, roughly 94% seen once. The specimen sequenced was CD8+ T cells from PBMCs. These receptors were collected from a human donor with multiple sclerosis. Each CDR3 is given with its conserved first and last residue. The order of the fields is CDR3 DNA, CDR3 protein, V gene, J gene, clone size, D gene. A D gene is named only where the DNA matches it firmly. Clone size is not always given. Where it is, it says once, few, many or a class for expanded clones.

TGTGCCAGCAGCCCGGACGGGGGGGGCCGGACCCAGTACTTC,CASSPDGGGRTQYF,TRBV27,TRBJ2-5,-,TRBD2
TGTGCCAGCAGAGACGAACGGTCCTTATACTATGGCTACACCTTC,CASRDERSLYYGYTF,TRBV2,TRBJ1-2,-,-
TGTGCCAGCGGTCCGACAGGGGGCGGTTCACCCCTCCACTTT,CASGPTGGGSPLHF,TRBV27,TRBJ1-6,once,TRBD1
TGTGCCAGCCTGGTATTGGCCTACGAGCAGTACTTC,CASLVLAYEQYF,TRBV2,TRBJ2-7,-,-
TGCAGTGCTAGAGATATTACGGGGGAACAAGAGACCCAGTACTTC,CSARDITGEQETQYF,TRBV20-1,TRBJ2-5,-,-
TGTGCCAGCAGCCCTCCGGGACAGTTCGTCAATGAGCAGTTCTTC,CASSPPGQFVNEQFF,TRBV9,TRBJ2-1,-,TRBD1
TGTGCCAGCACCACACTCCAGGGCAGGGCTAATGGCTACACCTTC,CASTTLQGRANGYTF,TRBV27,TRBJ1-2,-,-
TGTGCCAGCAGCTTAAACAGAGCGGGGACCACAGATACGCAGTATTTT,CASSLNRAGTTDTQYF,TRBV7-2,TRBJ2-3,-,TRBD2
TGTGCCAGCAGCGGTGGGGTGGGACAGCCACCCGGGGAAGGCTACACCTTC,CASSGGVGQPPGEGYTF,TRBV9,TRBJ1-2,once,TRBD1
TGTGCCAGCAGCGGCCTCTATGGCTACACCTTC,CASSGLYGYTF,TRBV9,TRBJ1-2,-,-
TGTGCCAGCAGCCGAGGGGACGAGCAGTACTTC,CASSRGDEQYF,TRBV7-9,TRBJ2-7,-,-
TGTGCCAGCAGCTTAGTGGCAGGGAACACTGAAGCTTTCTTT,CASSLVAGNTEAFF,TRBV7-2,TRBJ1-1,-,-
TGTGCCAGCAGCCCCGGGACAGGGGGCTTTAATGAGCAGTTCTTC,CASSPGTGGFNEQFF,TRBV9,TRBJ2-1,-,TRBD1
TGCGCCAGCAGCCAAGATACGACAGTCTCCGAGCAGTACTTC,CASSQDTTVSEQYF,TRBV4-1,TRBJ2-7,-,-
TGTGCCAGCAGCGACGGGACTATCCGCGAGCAGTACTTC,CASSDGTIREQYF,TRBV9,TRBJ2-7,-,TRBD2
TGTGCCAGCAGCACGTCGACGATGACAGGGCAAGAGACCCAGTACTTC,CASSTSTMTGQETQYF,TRBV7-9,TRBJ2-5,-,TRBD1
TGTGCCAGCAGCCCACCGGGTAGGGAGACTTTCTTT,CASSPPGRETFF,TRBV3-1,TRBJ1-1,-,-
TGTGCCAGCAGTGGGGGACAGGCCGACGTTCAGCCCCAGCATTTT,CASSGGQADVQPQHF,TRBV12-3/TRBV12-4,TRBJ1-5,-,TRBD1
TGTGCCAGCAGCCGGCGTGGCGAGCGGGGGGCGCCCACCCGCACAGATACGCAGTATTTT,CASSRRGERGAPTRTDTQYF,TRBV11-2,TRBJ2-3,-,TRBD2
TGTGCCAGCAGCACTCCCATGAGTCAAGAGACCCAGTACTTC,CASSTPMSQETQYF,TRBV11-1,TRBJ2-5,-,-
TGTGCCAGCAGTCTCAGGACAGGGGAGATGGGCTATGGCTACACCTTC,CASSLRTGEMGYGYTF,TRBV12-3/TRBV12-4,TRBJ1-2,-,TRBD1
TGTGCCACCCGGGGTAGCGGGGGGGCCCGGGAGACCCAGTACTTC,CATRGSGGARETQYF,TRBV15,TRBJ2-5,once,TRBD2
TGTGCCAGCAGCTCCCCAGACAGCTACGAGCAGTACTTC,CASSSPDSYEQYF,TRBV9,TRBJ2-7,-,-
TGCAGTGCTCAAGGGAGGTTCCTTTGGTGGCCGTATAACTATGGCTACACCTTC,CSAQGRFLWWPYNYGYTF,TRBV20-1,TRBJ1-2,-,-
TGTGCCAGCAGCTGGGGGGTCGGAGGAAATCAGCCCCAGCATTTT,CASSWGVGGNQPQHF,TRBV7-8,TRBJ1-5,once,-
TGCAGTGCTAGAGATAGGTCTAGCGGGAACACCGGGGAGCTGTTTTTT,CSARDRSSGNTGELFF,TRBV20-1,TRBJ2-2,-,TRBD2
TGTGCCAGTAGTATTGGGGGAACACCCCTCCACTTT,CASSIGGTPLHF,TRBV19,TRBJ1-6,-,-
TGTGCCAGCAGCCAAGAAGGTGGGACATGGTACGAGCAGTACTTC,CASSQEGGTWYEQYF,TRBV3-1,TRBJ2-7,-,-
TGTGCCAGCAGCGTGGGACAGGGGGCCTACGGGCAGTACTTC,CASSVGQGAYGQYF,TRBV9,TRBJ2-7,once,TRBD1
TGTGCCAGCAGCTCAGGGGAACTGTTGAAAGGTCAGCCCCAGCATTTT,CASSSGELLKGQPQHF,TRBV7-9,TRBJ1-5,-,-
TGTGCCAGCAGTGCCTCGGTGGGCGGGGGACTTAATACGCAGTATTTT,CASSASVGGGLNTQYF,TRBV6-6,TRBJ2-3,-,TRBD2
TGTGCCAGCGAAGATCGGGGAGCCAAAAACATTCAGTACTTC,CASEDRGAKNIQYF,TRBV5-6,TRBJ2-4,-,-
TGCGCCAGCAGCCAAGATCGGAACGAAGCTTTCTTT,CASSQDRNEAFF,TRBV4-1,TRBJ1-1,-,-
TGTGCCAGCAGTTTCGAGCCGGATTCACCCCTCCACTTT,CASSFEPDSPLHF,TRBV27,TRBJ1-6,-,-
TGCAGCGTTGAGAGGGTAGACAACTATGGCTACACCTTC,CSVERVDNYGYTF,TRBV29-1,TRBJ1-2,-,-
TGCAGTGCCTGGACAGGGGAACGTGATGGCTACACCTTC,CSAWTGERDGYTF,TRBV20-1,TRBJ1-2,once,TRBD1
TGCAGTGCTAGAGTACGGGGACAAGTGGAGGGCTACACCTTC,CSARVRGQVEGYTF,TRBV20-1,TRBJ1-2,few,-
TGTGCTAGTGGTTTGGTAAGGAGCTCCTACGAGCAGTACTTC,CASGLVRSSYEQYF,TRBV12-5,TRBJ2-7,once,-
TGTGCCAGTAAGACGGGAGGTCTCACCCAAGCTTTCTTT,CASKTGGLTQAFF,TRBV19,TRBJ1-1,-,-
TGTGCCAGCAGCTATTTGGGACGGCCGCAAGAGACCCAGTACTTC,CASSYLGRPQETQYF,TRBV3-1,TRBJ2-5,-,-
TGTGCCTGGCGGGACGTCCCCCGAAGAGGCTACACCTTC,CAWRDVPRRGYTF,TRBV30,TRBJ1-2,-,-
TGTGCCAGCAGCATAACGGGGCCTTACACTGAAGCTTTCTTT,CASSITGPYTEAFF,TRBV13,TRBJ1-1,-,-
TGTGCCAGCAGCCAAGAGGTGCGAAATGAGCAGTTCTTC,CASSQEVRNEQFF,TRBV3-1,TRBJ2-1,few,-
TGCGCCAGCGGCTACCGGGACAGGGGAGAGGATACGCAGTATTTT,CASGYRDRGEDTQYF,TRBV5-1,TRBJ2-3,-,TRBD1
TGTGCCAGTACCGGGGGAGGAAATGGCAGCCCCCAGCATTTT,CASTGGGNGSPQHF,TRBV27,TRBJ1-5,-,-
TGTGCCAGCAGCGTAGACGTATCACCACTCTATGAGCAGTTCTTC,CASSVDVSPLYEQFF,TRBV9,TRBJ2-1,-,-
TGTGCCAGCGGGACAGGGGTTTATGGCTACACCTTC,CASGTGVYGYTF,TRBV9,TRBJ1-2,-,TRBD1
TGTGCTAGTGGTTTGGAACCCGCCGGGGAGTTCTTC,CASGLEPAGEFF,TRBV12-5,TRBJ2-1,-,-
TGCAGTGCTAGAGATAGACAGGGAGGGTACGAGCAGTACTTC,CSARDRQGGYEQYF,TRBV20-1,TRBJ2-7,-,-
TGTGCCAGCACACAGGAGAACACCGGGGAGCTGTTTTTT,CASTQENTGELFF,TRBV3-1,TRBJ2-2,-,-
TGTGCCAGCAGCCCTCAGGGGCCAACCTACGAGCAGTACTTC,CASSPQGPTYEQYF,TRBV7-7,TRBJ2-7,-,-
TGTGCCAGCAGTGGGGGGGGCAGGGGGCGTCACAATGAGCAGTTCTTC,CASSGGGRGRHNEQFF,TRBV25-1,TRBJ2-1,-,-
TGTGCCAGTAGCAGACAGGCAACTAATGAAAAACTGTTTTTT,CASSRQATNEKLFF,TRBV13,TRBJ1-4,-,-
TGTGCCAGCAGCCTCTATTCCTCCGAGTACGAGCAGTACTTC,CASSLYSSEYEQYF,TRBV3-1,TRBJ2-7,once,-
TGTGCCTGGAGTGTACAGAGGTCCTATGGCTACACCTTC,CAWSVQRSYGYTF,TRBV30,TRBJ1-2,-,-